Following are 6 T cell receptor beta chains from one sample sequenced in a study of cytomegalovirus exposure and HLA in healthy donors. The study ran its PCR with 60 Vbeta and 13 Jbeta primers. Clones were sequenced by immunoSEQ multiplex PCR, and TCRdb holds only the in-frame ones, with some missing. The sample has approximately 140,000 clones, roughly 83% seen once. The sample was PBMCs. These receptors all come from a human donor in good health.

The rearrangement links TRBV4-3 to TRBJ2-7; 7 bases are shared with TRBD2. V was pared by 4 bases and J by 8 bases, with 17 bases of the junction left unmatched. Germline-derived CDR1 and CDR2 are LGHNA and YSLEER. The CDR3 consists of 16 residues. CDR3 loop: CASSPSPSGPSPKQYF. The DNA of the CDR3 is TGCGCCAGCAGCCCCTCGCCTAGCGGCCCCTCCCCCAAGCAGTACTTC.

The chain links TRBV5-1 to TRBJ2-2; D is perhaps TRBD2 (5 bases). V lost 2 bases to trimming and J lost 3 bases, with 8 bases between them. CDR3 length: 14 residues. Germline V gene lookup returns CDR1 SGHRS and CDR2 YFSETQ. CDR3 coding DNA: TGCGCCAGCAGCTTCGGACTCGACACCGGGGAGCTGTTTTTT. It specifies CASSFGLDTGELFF. Full variable domain (missing parts from reference TRBV5-1 and TRBJ2-2): KAGVTQTPRYLIKTRGQQVTLSCSPISGHRSVSWYQQTPGQGLQFLFEYFSETQRNKGNFPGRFSGRQFSNSRSEMNVSTLELGDSALYLCASSFGLDTGELFFGEGSRLTVL.

The V and J genes are TRBV6-5 and TRBJ2-7, with D tentatively TRBD2 (5 bases). Germline V gene data show CDR1 as MNHEY and CDR2 as SVGAGI. The CDR3 spans 15 residues. V was trimmed by 5 bases and J by 4 bases, leaving 18 bases between them. For the CDR3, the DNA is TGTGCCAGCAGTCAGGACTCTCTTGTCGGTTACGAGCAGTACTTC. It is translated as CASSQDSLVGYEQYF.

In DNA form, the CDR3 reads TGTGCCAGCAGCCTATCCCCAGCGGGAGTGTTCAATGAGCAGTTCTTC. It yields the protein CASSLSPAGVFNEQFF. The chain links TRBV7-2 to TRBJ2-1, with 8 positions matching TRBD2. Per germline, CDR1 SGHTA and CDR2 FQGNSA. After removal of 5 bases from V and 6 bases from J, the junction contained 12 bases not matched to a gene. The CDR3 extends over 16 amino acids.

V gene TRBV15 combines with J gene TRBJ1-1; 7 nucleotides agree with TRBD1. With 6 bases clipped from V and 0 bases from J, the junction kept 4 bases outside the gene matches. Germline V gene lookup returns CDR1 LNHNV and CDR2 YYDKDF (reference sequence). The CDR3 has 14 residues. The CDR3 is CATRGQLMNTEAFF. CDR3 nucleotide sequence: TGTGCCACCAGGGGACAGCTTATGAACACTGAAGCTTTCTTT.

The chain combines TRBV18 with TRBJ2-3; 12 positions match TRBD2. CDR1 is KGHSH and CDR2 is LQKENI in the germline V gene. Trimming cost V 2 bases and J 4 bases; bases outside gene matches: 19. The CDR3 has 21 amino acids. CDR3 sequence (DNA): TGTGCCAGCTCACCAGTCCCACTGCTACCGAGACTAGCGGGAGTACCAGATACGCAGTATTTT. Encoded protein: CASSPVPLLPRLAGVPDTQYF.